The 28 T cell receptor beta chains below were found in one sample sequenced in a study of blood T cell repertoires in COVID-19. Clones were read by immunoSEQ multiplex PCR, and TCRdb kept only the in-frame ones, dropping some. This table holds tens of thousands of clones, 80% to 90% found once. Specimen: peripheral blood. The receptor set was obtained from a woman aged 55-70 years with acute or convalescent COVID-19.

The J gene is TRBJ1-4, the V gene TRBV28; perhaps TRBD1 as D (5 bases). Germline assignment: CDR1 MDHEN and CDR2 SYDVKM. The CDR3 contains 14 residues. The V gene lost 3 bases and the J gene lost 6 bases, with 11 bases spanning the gap. The CDR3 DNA follows: TGTGCCAGCAGTTTCGGGACTGCCTATGAAAAACTGTTTTTT. It yields the protein CASSFGTAYEKLFF.

V and J are TRBV5-1 and TRBJ2-5, with a tentative D call TRBD1 (6 bases). The CDR3 contains 14 residues. Trimming left V 3 bases short and J 5 bases short, with 14 bases between. Germline CDR1 SGHRS, CDR2 YFSETQ. The CDR3 nucleotides are TGCGCCAGCAGCTGGGACACTCCGGCGGAGACCCAGTACTTC. Translated, it gives CASSWDTPAETQYF.

V gene TRBV7-6 combines with J gene TRBJ1-1; D is unclear. The germline V and J ends were trimmed by 0 bases and 0 bases, with 5 bases remaining between them. Germline V CDR1 and CDR2: SGHVS, FNYEAQ. CDR3 length: 14 amino acids. The CDR3 region has the DNA TGTGCCAGCAGCTTAGCGCCAGTGAACACTGAAGCTTTCTTT. It encodes CASSLAPVNTEAFF.

The chain combines TRBV4-1 with TRBJ1-2; no definite D call. The V end lost 1 base, the J end lost 6 bases, and 6 bases lay between the germline ends. The CDR3 totals 12 residues. From germline, CDR1 is MGHRA and CDR2 YSYEKL. The CDR3 protein is CASSQGLDGYTF. The CDR3 bases are TGCGCCAGCAGCCAAGGACTCGATGGCTACACCTTC.

This sequence joins TRBV28 and TRBJ2-1; 9 nucleotides align to TRBD1. Germline CDR1 and CDR2: MDHEN and SYDVKM. V was clipped by 6 bases and J by 8 bases; unmatched bases: 11. CDR3 length: 15 residues. CDR3 in amino acids: CASSRDRALTDEQFF. As DNA, the CDR3 is TGTGCCAGCAGCCGGGACAGGGCCCTGACCGATGAGCAGTTCTTC.

Judged by abundance, this clone is medium-sized. The rearrangement uses TRBV7-9 and TRBJ1-2; 9 bases map to TRBD1. Per the germline V gene, CDR1 is SEHNR and CDR2 is FQNEAQ (reference sequence). The CDR3 runs 15 residues. Unmatched junction bases numbered 13, after V lost 6 bases and J lost 8 bases. The CDR3 sequence: CASRATGGAFEGYTF. DNA of the CDR3: TGTGCCAGCAGAGCTACAGGGGGCGCGTTTGAAGGCTACACCTTC.

V and J are TRBV18 and TRBJ1-5; 9 nucleotides match TRBD1. This CDR3 is 16 amino acids long. The trim removed 1 base at V and 4 bases at J, leaving 5 bases unmatched. The germline V gene encodes CDR1 KGHSH and CDR2 LQKENI. The CDR3 region is CASSPQGTGTNQPQHF. The DNA for the CDR3 is TGTGCCAGCTCACCACAGGGGACAGGGACTAATCAGCCCCAGCATTTT.

Concerning this clone: At one of its ends the junction is not consistent with the germline gene, which may arise from a read error. V and J are TRBV4-2 and TRBJ1-2, with 8 bases identical to TRBD1. The length of the CDR3 is 16 residues. Germline CDR1 and CDR2: LGHNA and YNFKEQ. For the CDR3, the DNA is TGTGCCAGCAGCCAAGATAAGGTCCCAGGGGGCAAAGGAAACTCCTTC. Protein: CASSQDKVPGGKGNSF.

The chain has TRBV6-2 or TRBV6-3 and TRBJ2-2; D gene ambiguous. Germline V CDR1 and CDR2: MNHEY, SVGEGT. Trimming took off 5 bases at V and 1 base at J, with 8 bases between the two ends. The CDR3 runs 14 residues. The CDR3 spells CASSRVGNTGELFF. The CDR3 nucleotides read TGTGCCAGCAGTCGGGTTGGGAACACCGGGGAGCTGTTTTTT.

V usage is TRBV5-4 and J usage is TRBJ2-6; D uncertain. This CDR3 is 14 amino acids long. Trimming removed 5 bases from V and 0 bases from J, with 6 bases in between. Germline-derived CDR1 and CDR2 are SGHNT and YYREEE (reference sequence). The CDR3 coding sequence is TGTGCCAGCAGGCTAGACTCTGGGGCCAACGTCCTGACTTTC. It yields the protein CASRLDSGANVLTF.

V usage is TRBV7-9 and J usage is TRBJ2-7; unclear D gene. Germline V CDR1 and CDR2: SEHNR, FQNEAQ (reference sequence). The CDR3 spans 16 residues. The V end lost 9 bases, the J end lost 3 bases, and 24 bases lay between the germline ends. The chain's CDR3 is CARSFFRGLHRYEQYF. Written as DNA, the CDR3 is TGTGCCAGATCCTTCTTTAGAGGCCTCCACCGCTACGAGCAGTACTTC.

V gene TRBV6-4 combines with J gene TRBJ1-5, with D possibly being TRBD1 (5 bases). The CDR3 loop spans 17 amino acids. V was pared by 3 bases and J by 3 bases, with 18 bases between. The germline gives CDR1 MRHNA, CDR2 SNTAGT. In DNA form, the CDR3 reads TGTGCCAGCAGTGAACTCAAAGGACATTTTGACAATCAGCCCCAGCATTTT. This encodes CASSELKGHFDNQPQHF.

In this sample, this clone turned up a few times. V and J are TRBV7-8 and TRBJ1-6; D remains ambiguous. CDR1 is SGHVS, CDR2 FQNEAQ, per germline. Trimming removed 5 bases from V and 11 bases from J, with 13 bases in between. This CDR3 is 13 amino acids long. The CDR3 DNA sequence: TGTGCCAGCAGCCTAAATGAGAGAACACCCCTCCACTTT. This translates into CASSLNERTPLHF.

This clone was seen a few times. J is TRBJ2-6 and V is TRBV19, with a tentative D call TRBD1 (6 bases). Per germline, CDR1 LNHDA and CDR2 SQIVND (reference sequence). Between the trimmed V and J ends, which lost 5 bases and 0 bases, there was a span of 11 bases. The CDR3 totals 16 residues. CDR3 in amino acids: CASSVIQGSGANVLTF. DNA of the CDR3: TGTGCCAGTAGTGTCATACAGGGCTCTGGGGCCAACGTCCTGACTTTC.

The chain has TRBV7-8 and TRBJ2-2; maybe TRBD1 (6 bases). Germline CDR1 SGHVS, CDR2 FQNEAQ. The CDR3 consists of 16 residues. V was shortened by 4 bases and J by 4 bases, with 16 bases between the two germline ends. DNA of the CDR3: TGTGCCAGCAGCTCAACAGGACAGTGGGCCACCGGGGAGCTGTTTTTT. Amino acid sequence: CASSSTGQWATGELFF.

The chain joins TRBV11-2 to TRBJ2-1; 8 nucleotides line up with TRBD2. The CDR3 length is 16 residues. After removal of 2 bases from V and 8 bases from J, the junction contained 11 bases not matched to a gene. The germline gives CDR1 SGHAT, CDR2 FQNNGV. CDR3 nucleotides: TGTGCCAGCAGCTTATTAGGGACTAGTACCGCCCATGAGCAGTTCTTC. Protein: CASSLLGTSTAHEQFF.

V gene TRBV30 combines with J gene TRBJ2-1, with TRBD2 matching 13 bases. The CDR3 runs 19 residues. Trimming at V came to 4 bases and at J to 0 bases, leaving 12 bases not matched to a gene. Germline V gene data show CDR1 as GTSNPN and CDR2 as SVGIG (reference sequence). CDR3 amino acids: CAWTGTGTSGALSYNEQFF. The CDR3 DNA follows: TGTGCCTGGACCGGAACCGGGACTAGCGGGGCCCTCTCCTACAATGAGCAGTTCTTC.

The rearrangement links TRBV6-5 to TRBJ2-5; perhaps TRBD1 as D (5 bases). The V gene's germline CDR1 is MNHEY and CDR2 SVGAGI. The CDR3 loop spans 13 amino acids. Trimming stripped 10 bases from V and 4 bases from J, with 16 bases between. The DNA for the CDR3 is TGTGCCACCCAGGAAAAGGGGCCAGAGACCCAGTACTTC. Protein product: CATQEKGPETQYF.

The DNA for the CDR3 is TGTGCCAGCAGCCGGGACAGGGCTACTAACTATGGCTACACCTTC. It encodes CASSRDRATNYGYTF. The chain couples TRBV5-8 to TRBJ1-2; the match to TRBD1 covers 9 bases. V was clipped by 4 bases and J by 0 bases; unmatched bases: 4. CDR1 is SGHTS and CDR2 is YDEGEE in the germline V gene. This CDR3 has 15 amino acids.

This clone appeared once. This chain links TRBV4-1 with TRBJ1-2; maybe TRBD1 (5 bases). The CDR3 spans 11 residues. Germline loops: CDR1 MGHRA, CDR2 YSYEKL. Trimming took 2 bases from V and 8 from J, leaving 6 bases between them. The CDR3 spells CASSQRGGYTF. The CDR3 bases are TGCGCCAGCAGCCAAAGGGGAGGCTACACCTTC.

The V gene is TRBV3-1 (or the pseudogene TRBV3-2), the J gene TRBJ2-1, with 8 bases fitting TRBD2. With 4 bases clipped from V and 5 bases from J, the junction kept 4 bases outside the gene matches. CDR1 is LGHDT, CDR2 YNNKEL, per germline (reference sequence). The CDR3 is 14 amino acids. The CDR3 coding sequence is TGTGCCAGCAGCCTAGCGGGACCCGACAATGAGCAGTTCTTC. Translated, it gives CASSLAGPDNEQFF.

In this sample, this clone turned up a few times. The gene calls are TRBV3-1 (or the pseudogene TRBV3-2) and TRBJ1-2; TRBD1 is a possible D gene (5 bases). Trimming shortened V by 1 base and J by 5 bases, and 14 bases separated the two germline ends. The germline V gene has CDR1 LGHDT and CDR2 YNNKEL (reference sequence). This CDR3 is 15 amino acids long. This CDR3 is CASSQGAGGIYGYTF. The CDR3 coding sequence is TGTGCCAGCAGCCAAGGGGCCGGGGGGATATATGGCTACACCTTC.

The CDR3 loop is CASSQTSIGLAEKFF. As DNA, the CDR3 is TGCGCCAGCAGCCAGACCTCCATCGGACTAGCGGAGAAGTTCTTC. The chain carries TRBV4-3 and TRBJ2-1; 10 positions agree with TRBD2. CDR1 is LGHNA, CDR2 YSLEER, per germline. The CDR3 sequence is 15 residues long. J was trimmed by 14 bases and V by 3 bases; bases with no gene match: 13.

V and J are TRBV11-2 and TRBJ2-1, with a possible D match to TRBD2 (6 bases). Germline CDR1 reads SGHAT; CDR2 reads FQNNGV. The CDR3 is 17 amino acids. The germline V and J ends were trimmed by 3 bases and 9 bases, with 24 bases remaining between them. This CDR3 is CASSFEIPGLSSAEQFF. CDR3 DNA: TGTGCCAGCAGCTTTGAGATACCGGGACTTTCATCTGCTGAGCAGTTCTTC.

This chain connects TRBV5-5 to TRBJ1-3; D not certain. Per the germline V gene, CDR1 is SGHKS and CDR2 is YYEKEE (reference sequence). Trimming took 0 bases from V and 0 from J, leaving 4 bases between them. This CDR3 is built from 14 residues. CDR3 DNA sequence: TGTGCCAGCAGCTTGGCGGGCTCTGGAAACACCATATATTTT. Amino acids: CASSLAGSGNTIYF. Full variable domain (rest looked up from reference TRBV5-5 and TRBJ1-3): DAGVTQSPTHLIKTRGQQVTLRCSPISGHKSVSWYQQVLGQGPQFIFQYYEKEERGRGNFPDRFSARQFPNYSSELNVNALLLGDSALYLCASSLAGSGNTIYFGEGSWLTVV.

This sequence joins TRBV7-9 and TRBJ1-1; 10 nucleotides agree with TRBD1. The CDR3 is 16 amino acids. Germline CDR1 and CDR2: SEHNR and FQNEAQ (reference sequence). Trimming cost V 5 bases and J 1 base; bases outside gene matches: 7. Here the CDR3 reads CASSLTGGLGNTEAFF. CDR3 DNA sequence: TGTGCCAGCAGCCTGACAGGGGGCTTGGGGAACACTGAAGCTTTCTTT. Using reference TRBV7-9 and TRBJ1-1 for the parts outside the CDR3, the full variable domain is DTGVSQNPRHKITKRGQNVTFRCDPISEHNRLYWYRQTLGQGPEFLTYFQNEAQLEKSRLLSDRFSAERPKGSFSTLEIQRTEQGDSAMYLCASSLTGGLGNTEAFFGQGTRLTVV.

The rearrangement uses TRBV6-2 or TRBV6-3 and TRBJ1-5; TRBD1 might be the D (6 bases). Germline CDR1 MNHEY, CDR2 SVGEGT. V was cut by 2 bases and J by 0 bases, with 11 bases left in between. The CDR3 sequence is 16 residues long. The chain's CDR3 is CASSYDGTRSNQPQHF. The CDR3 coding sequence is TGTGCCAGCAGTTACGACGGGACACGTAGCAATCAGCCCCAGCATTTT.

The V and J genes are TRBV9 and TRBJ1-4, with D maybe TRBD1 (5 bases). V dropped 0 bases and J dropped 8 bases, with 11 bases sitting between them. The length of the CDR3 is 14 residues. CDR1 SGDLS and CDR2 YYNGEE come from the germline V gene. CDR3 sequence: CASSVAGVSEKLFF. In DNA form, the CDR3 reads TGTGCCAGCAGCGTAGCGGGGGTGAGCGAAAAACTGTTTTTT.